Following are 6 T cell receptor beta chains from one sample sequenced in a study of cytomegalovirus exposure and HLA in healthy donors. Libraries were prepared by immunoSEQ multiplex PCR; TCRdb keeps only in-frame clonotypes and omits some of them. The data show 150,000 to 200,000 clones, roughly 85% seen once. Sequences were obtained from PBMCs. These TCRs come from a man aged 18 to 29 in good health and CMV-seropositive.

The sample holds one count of this clone. The chain couples TRBV6-5 to TRBJ2-3; tentative D call: TRBD2 (6 bases). CDR3 size: 14 residues. Germline V gene lookup returns CDR1 MNHEY and CDR2 SVGAGI. Trimming removed 6 bases at V and 5 bases at J, with 15 bases between. CDR3 region: CASSQTEEGDTQYF. The CDR3, as DNA: TGTGCCAGCAGCCAGACGGAGGAGGGAGATACGCAGTATTTT.

The gene calls are TRBV25-1 and TRBJ2-7, with TRBD1 matching 8 bases. V shed 6 bases, J shed 2 bases, and the junction held 12 bases outside the gene matches. Germline-derived CDR1 and CDR2 are MGHDK and SYGVNS. The CDR3 has 16 residues. In nucleotides, the CDR3 is TGTGCCAGCAGCCCATCTCCCGGACAGGGCGCCTACGAGCAGTACTTC. Its protein is CASSPSPGQGAYEQYF.

This chain uses TRBV6-5 with TRBJ1-1, with no clear D. Trimming cost V 2 bases and J 0 bases, with 4 bases left between them. CDR3 length equals 13 residues. Germline loops: CDR1 MNHEY, CDR2 SVGAGI. The CDR3 here is CASSYGMNTEAFF. The CDR3 bases are TGTGCCAGCAGTTACGGCATGAACACTGAAGCTTTCTTT.

V and J are TRBV5-6 and TRBJ1-4; D perhaps matches TRBD1 (5 bases). This CDR3 contains 13 residues. V dropped 4 bases and J dropped 8 bases, with 12 bases sitting between them. Germline V CDR1 and CDR2: SGHDT, YYEEEE. CDR3 region: CASSMQGNEKLFF. CDR3 sequence (DNA): TGTGCCAGCAGCATGCAGGGCAACGAAAAACTGTTTTTT.

This clone was seen only once. The CDR3 coding sequence is TGTGCCAGCAGCGTTGGGGGGAATAGGATCGGGGAGCTGTTTTTT. This translates into CASSVGGNRIGELFF. V gene TRBV9 combines with J gene TRBJ2-2; D may be TRBD2 (6 bases). Trimming took off 2 bases at V and 7 bases at J, with 15 bases between the two ends. This CDR3 is 15 amino acids long. Looked up from germline, CDR1 is SGDLS and CDR2 is YYNGEE.

The chain joins TRBV2 to TRBJ1-1; 7 nucleotides align to TRBD1. The CDR3 sequence is 13 residues long. The trim removed 7 bases at V and 4 bases at J, leaving 6 bases unmatched. Germline lookup yields CDR1 SNHLY and CDR2 FYNNEI. CDR3 in DNA: TGTGCCAGCAACGTTGACAGGGTCACTGAAGCTTTCTTT. Its translation is CASNVDRVTEAFF.